This T cell receptor (beta chain) was sequenced for a study of blood T cell repertoires in COVID-19 (dated by TCRdb to about 2020). Regarding the complete study: Samples from collaborators originated in the United States, Italy and Spain and spanned both the acute and convalescent phases of COVID-19. The samples were drawn from two sources: the first 160 participants of the ongoing ImmuneRACE study, and 950 to 1,500 subjects contributed by 6 global collaborators. The prospective study material was composed of cDNA or gDNA derived from T cells, B-cell-depleted T cells, or PBMCs. The repertoires were released in a freely available public database intended as a resource for research on the immune response to SARS-CoV-2. Sample metadata almost always included a de-identified subject ID, COVID-19 status, age in years and sex. Where available, HLA class I and class II types were taken from metadata supplied by the sample provider and were not determined by assay-based typing. Subjects who had been exposed to COVID-19, were actively infected with it, or had recovered from it provided the deeply sampled blood TCRbeta repertoires that made up the dataset. The paper as a whole reports these results and caveats: How much clinical and demographic metadata was included differed by source and by participant, and the metadata was provided uncurated.

The CDR3 starts with the cysteine, ends with the phenylalanine, and has 14 residues. The only DNA kept is the CDR3, 42 bases in frame from the first base. The CDR1 and CDR2 encoded by the germline V gene are SNHLY and FYNNEI. V was cut back by 7 bases and J by 1 base, leaving a gap of 11 bases between them. TCRbeta CDR3 regions were amplified from genomic DNA by means of the immunoSEQ Assay, a bias-controlled multiplex PCR. For the original study's pipeline: The number of nucleated cells in each sample was estimated from the amplification of reference gene primers within the assay. Sequence reads were collapsed and filtered to measure the absolute abundance of every unique TCRbeta CDR3 rearrangement. Productive Simpson clonality was computed per sample as the square root of Simpson's diversity index over productive rearrangements. TCRdb holds this immuneACCESS table with in-frame rearrangements only. Some clones are missing; in checked studies, unresolved V genes explain under half, and the rest has no known cause. V, J and clone size derive from that table, while D and trimming were established from the DNA sequence. In this sample the table shows 250,000 to 350,000 clones, 88% of which occur a single time. The ten largest clones take up about 8.6% of the sample.

Whole blood was collected in K2EDTA tubes by collaborating institutions according to the institutions' own protocols. For TCRbeta analysis, collaborators shipped samples in one of three forms: frozen whole blood, isolated PBMCs, or DNA extracted from either of those sample types. This clone was seen once. Its antigen target is currently unknown. The record has no base qualities; no much larger clone is one base away. The sequence came from a man in his late teens or twenties with active or convalescent COVID-19. The material sequenced was peripheral blood. Here the chain combines TRBV2 and TRBJ1-5; a tentative D call is TRBD1 (6 bases match). The encoded CDR3 is CASNREMSNQPQHF. DNA sequence: TGTGCCAGCAACAGGGAAATGAGCAATCAGCCCCAGCATTTT.